The present T cell receptor beta chain was sequenced within a study of OX40 agonist ivuxolimab in advanced cancers. The CDR3 runs 15 residues. CDR1 is MNHNS, CDR2 SASEGT, per germline. V lost 0 bases and J lost 0, with 8 bases in between. Profiled with immunoSEQ multiplex PCR; TCRdb holds only in-frame clones, not every one. The sample has about 100,000 clones, about nine tenths seen once; the top ten hold about 0.15%. Autoimmune disease history or systemic immunosuppression was exclusionary. This TCR was recovered from an adult with an advanced solid tumor such as melanoma, head and neck, liver or kidney cancer. V usage is TRBV6-1 and J usage is TRBJ1-1, with D uncertain. The specimen comprised CD4+ or CD8+ T cells sorted from blood, sampled in a trial of the OX40 agonist ivuxolimab. Here the CDR3 reads CASSEALTLNTEAFF. The CDR3 region has the DNA TGTGCCAGCAGTGAAGCATTGACGCTGAACACTGAAGCTTTCTTT.